This T cell receptor beta chain originates from a study of blood T cell repertoires in COVID-19. Study as a whole: Sources were T cells, B-cell-depleted T cells, or PBMCs; the material itself was cDNA or gDNA.

CDR3 length equals 13 residues. Trimming at V came to 7 bases and at J to 5 bases, leaving 6 bases not matched to a gene. CDR1 is SGHAT and CDR2 is FQNNGV in the germline V gene. Profiled with immunoSEQ multiplex PCR; TCRdb holds only in-frame clones, not every one. The table includes roughly 260,000 clones, 86% detected once. The sample taken for sequencing was peripheral blood. The V gene is TRBV11-2, the J gene TRBJ1-1, with 8 bases fitting TRBD1. This receptor was obtained from a man between 35 and 55 years old who had recovered from COVID-19. The CDR3 nucleotides are TGTGCCAGCACGAACAGGGGGGGGACTGAAGCTTTCTTT. Its protein is CASTNRGGTEAFF. Filled out from reference TRBV11-2 and TRBJ1-1, the complete variable domain reads EAGVAQSPRYKIIEKRQSVAFWCNPISGHATLYWYQQILGQGPKLLIQFQNNGVVDDSQLPKDRFSAERLKGVDSTLKIQPAKLEDSAVYLCASTNRGGTEAFFGQGTRLTVV.